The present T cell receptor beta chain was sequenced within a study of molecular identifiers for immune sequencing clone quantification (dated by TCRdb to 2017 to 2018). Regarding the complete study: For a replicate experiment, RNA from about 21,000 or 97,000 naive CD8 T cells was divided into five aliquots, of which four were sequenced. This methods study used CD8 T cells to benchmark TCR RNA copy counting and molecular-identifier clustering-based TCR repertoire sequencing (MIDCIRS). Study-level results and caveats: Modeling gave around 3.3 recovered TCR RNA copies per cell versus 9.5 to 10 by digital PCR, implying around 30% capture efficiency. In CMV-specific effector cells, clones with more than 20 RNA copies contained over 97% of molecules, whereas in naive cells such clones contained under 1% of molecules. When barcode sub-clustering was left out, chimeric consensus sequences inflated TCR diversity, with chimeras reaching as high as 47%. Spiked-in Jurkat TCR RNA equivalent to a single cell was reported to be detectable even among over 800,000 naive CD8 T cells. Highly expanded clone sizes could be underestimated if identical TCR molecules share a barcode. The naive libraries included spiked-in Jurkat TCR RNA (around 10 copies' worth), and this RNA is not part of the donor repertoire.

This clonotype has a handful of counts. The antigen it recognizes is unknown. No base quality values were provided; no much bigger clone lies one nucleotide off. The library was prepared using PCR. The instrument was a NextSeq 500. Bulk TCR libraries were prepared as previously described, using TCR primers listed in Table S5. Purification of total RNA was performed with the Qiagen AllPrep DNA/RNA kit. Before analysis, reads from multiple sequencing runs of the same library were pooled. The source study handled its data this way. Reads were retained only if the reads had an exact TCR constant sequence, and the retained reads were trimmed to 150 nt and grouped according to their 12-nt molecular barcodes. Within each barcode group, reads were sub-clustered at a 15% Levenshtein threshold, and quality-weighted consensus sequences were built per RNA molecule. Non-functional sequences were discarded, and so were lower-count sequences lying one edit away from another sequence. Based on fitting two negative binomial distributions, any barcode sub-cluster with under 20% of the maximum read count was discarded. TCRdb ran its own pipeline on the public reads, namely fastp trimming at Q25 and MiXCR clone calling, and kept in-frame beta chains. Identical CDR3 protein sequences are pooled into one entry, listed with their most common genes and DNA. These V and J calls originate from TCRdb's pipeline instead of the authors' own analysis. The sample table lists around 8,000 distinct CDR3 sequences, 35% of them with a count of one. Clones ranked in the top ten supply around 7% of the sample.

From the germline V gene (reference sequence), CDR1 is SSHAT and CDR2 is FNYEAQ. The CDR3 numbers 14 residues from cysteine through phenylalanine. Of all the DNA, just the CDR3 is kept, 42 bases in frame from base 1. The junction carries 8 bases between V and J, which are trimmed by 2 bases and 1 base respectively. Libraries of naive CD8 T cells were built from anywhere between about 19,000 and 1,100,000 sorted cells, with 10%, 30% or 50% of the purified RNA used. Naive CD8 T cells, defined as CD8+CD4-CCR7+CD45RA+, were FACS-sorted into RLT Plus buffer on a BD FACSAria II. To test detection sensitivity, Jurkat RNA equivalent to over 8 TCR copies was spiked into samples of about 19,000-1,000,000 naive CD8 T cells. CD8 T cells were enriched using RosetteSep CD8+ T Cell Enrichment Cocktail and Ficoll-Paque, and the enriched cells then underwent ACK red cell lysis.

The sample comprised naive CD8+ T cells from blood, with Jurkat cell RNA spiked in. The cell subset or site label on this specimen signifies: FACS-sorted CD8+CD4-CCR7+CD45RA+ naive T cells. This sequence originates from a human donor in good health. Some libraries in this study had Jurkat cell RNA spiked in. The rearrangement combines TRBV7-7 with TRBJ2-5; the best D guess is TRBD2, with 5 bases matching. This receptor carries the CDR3 CASSLRAGQETQYF. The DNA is TGTGCCAGCAGCTTACGGGCGGGCCAAGAGACCCAGTACTTC.